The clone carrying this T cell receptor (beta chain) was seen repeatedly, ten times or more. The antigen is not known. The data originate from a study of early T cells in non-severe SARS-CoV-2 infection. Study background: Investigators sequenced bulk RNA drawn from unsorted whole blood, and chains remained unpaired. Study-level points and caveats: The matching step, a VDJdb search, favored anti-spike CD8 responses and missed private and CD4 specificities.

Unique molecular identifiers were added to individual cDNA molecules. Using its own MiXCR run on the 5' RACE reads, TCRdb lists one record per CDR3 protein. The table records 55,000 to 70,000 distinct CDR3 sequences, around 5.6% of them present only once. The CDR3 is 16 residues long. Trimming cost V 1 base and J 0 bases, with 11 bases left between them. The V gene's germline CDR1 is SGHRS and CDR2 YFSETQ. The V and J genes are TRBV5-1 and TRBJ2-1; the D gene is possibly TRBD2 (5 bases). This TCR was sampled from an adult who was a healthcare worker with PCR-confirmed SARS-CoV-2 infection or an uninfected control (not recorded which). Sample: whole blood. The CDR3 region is CASSLLGGRSYNEQFF. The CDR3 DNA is TGCGCCAGCAGCTTGTTGGGCGGGCGCTCCTACAATGAGCAGTTCTTC. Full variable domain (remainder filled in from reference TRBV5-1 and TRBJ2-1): KAGVTQTPRYLIKTRGQQVTLSCSPISGHRSVSWYQQTPGQGLQFLFEYFSETQRNKGNFPGRFSGRQFSNSRSEMNVSTLELGDSALYLCASSLLGGRSYNEQFFGPGTRLTVL.